Below are 8 T cell receptor beta chains sequenced from a single sample in a study of T cell responses to AZD1222 COVID-19 vaccine. Using immunoSEQ multiplex PCR, the repertoire was profiled, and TCRdb retains in-frame clones only, with some absent. The data contain roughly 85,000 clones, 90% of them singletons. Sample: peripheral blood, taken 28 days after the second AZD1222 dose. The source is an adult who received the AZD1222 COVID-19 vaccine.

J is TRBJ1-2 and V is TRBV7-8, with TRBD1 matching over 9 bases. The J segment lost 14 bases and the V segment lost 6 bases, leaving 19 bases of the junction unmatched. Germline CDR1 and CDR2: SGHVS and FQNEAQ. This CDR3 is 15 amino acids long. CDR3 sequence reads: CASSWGRDRVVSRTF. The CDR3 DNA follows: TGTGCCAGCAGTTGGGGCCGGGACAGGGTCGTATCGAGGACCTTC.

This chain joins TRBV7-3 and TRBJ2-3; no reliable D call. The ends were cut back, 2 bases at V and 1 base at J, with 10 bases in the middle. The germline gives CDR1 SGHTA, CDR2 FQGTGA. The CDR3 loop spans 15 amino acids. The CDR3, as DNA: TGTGCCAGCAGCTTATCCACAGCTGGCACAGATACGCAGTATTTT. Its protein product is CASSLSTAGTDTQYF. The complete variable domain, with remaining parts taken from reference TRBV7-3 and TRBJ2-3, reads GAGVSQTPSNKVTEKGKYVELRCDPISGHTALYWYRQSLGQGPEFLIYFQGTGAADDSGLPNDRFFAVRPEGSVSTLKIQRTERGDSAVYLCASSLSTAGTDTQYFGPGTRLTVL.

The chain joins TRBV5-6 to TRBJ2-1, with D possibly being TRBD2 (6 bases). The CDR3 has 17 residues. Germline CDR1 SGHDT, CDR2 YYEEEE. With 0 bases removed from V and 0 bases from J, the gap between germline ends came to 13 bases. CDR3 coding DNA: TGTGCCAGCAGCTTGGCCGAGATGGGGGGCTCCTACAATGAGCAGTTCTTC. Its translation is CASSLAEMGGSYNEQFF.

The chain couples TRBV11-3 to TRBJ2-3; D remains ambiguous. Germline lookup yields CDR1 SGHNT and CDR2 YENEEA. Trimming removed 8 bases from V and 2 bases from J, with 17 bases in between. The CDR3 has 15 residues. The CDR3 loop reads CASEESQGSTDTQYF. CDR3 bases: TGTGCCAGCGAGGAGTCTCAAGGGTCCACAGATACGCAGTATTTT.

This chain joins TRBV11-2 and TRBJ2-7; no reliable D call. The ends were cut back, 0 bases at V and 6 bases at J, with 9 bases in the middle. Germline CDR1 and CDR2: SGHAT and FQNNGV. The CDR3 loop spans 13 amino acids. For the CDR3, the DNA is TGTGCCAGCAGCTTAGATAGGGCCTCCGAGCAGTACTTC. Its translation: CASSLDRASEQYF.

The rearrangement uses TRBV5-1 and TRBJ2-2, with 10 bases matching TRBD1. Trimming cost V 3 bases and J 3 bases; bases outside gene matches: 5. CDR3 length equals 16 residues. From germline, CDR1 is SGHRS and CDR2 YFSETQ. The CDR3 region has the DNA TGCGCCAGCAGCTGGGACAGGGGTCCGGACACCGGGGAGCTGTTTTTT. It translates to CASSWDRGPDTGELFF.

This clone was observed once. The chain carries TRBV10-3 and TRBJ2-3; the D is unclear. V gave up 3 bases and J gave up 5 bases, with 6 bases separating them. The CDR3 contains 12 residues. Germline loops: CDR1 ENHRY, CDR2 SYGVKD. The CDR3 DNA is TGTGCCATCAGTGAAGAGCAAGATACGCAGTATTTT. Amino acids: CAISEEQDTQYF.

This sequence joins TRBV5-1 and TRBJ1-1; 9 bases match TRBD1. The CDR3 extends over 16 amino acids. CDR1 SGHRS and CDR2 YFSETQ come from the germline V gene. With 4 bases clipped from V and 7 bases from J, the junction kept 14 bases outside the gene matches. DNA of the CDR3: TGCGCCAGCAGCCTGGTACAGGGGGCAGGAACAGGTGAAGCTTTCTTT. Protein sequence: CASSLVQGAGTGEAFF. Full variable domain (rest looked up from reference TRBV5-1 and TRBJ1-1): KAGVTQTPRYLIKTRGQQVTLSCSPISGHRSVSWYQQTPGQGLQFLFEYFSETQRNKGNFPGRFSGRQFSNSRSEMNVSTLELGDSALYLCASSLVQGAGTGEAFFGQGTRLTVV.